This TCR beta chain was found in a study of shared clonotypes between healthy human individuals. Study-wide context: Used for every donor were three CD4 naive, three CD4 memory, two CD8 naive and one CD8 memory plate. Whole-study results and caveats: What naive subsets generally showed was a larger estimated richness than memory subsets showed.

The germline CDR1 and CDR2 sequences are SGHTA and FQGNSA. The V and J ends lost 5 bases and 4 bases, in that order; junction bases with no gene match: 4. The CDR3 extends over 15 amino acids. Clones were sequenced by immunoSEQ multiplex PCR, and TCRdb holds only the in-frame ones, with some missing. The repertoire holds hundreds of thousands of clones, with 90% to 97% as singletons. Naive CD4+ cells were CD45RA-selected; the remaining cells were memory. Turning to this clone: Its antigen is still unknown.

The J gene is TRBJ2-1, the V gene TRBV7-2; the match to TRBD2 covers 11 bases. This TCR was recovered from a woman aged 25 to 45 in good health. Material: naive CD4+ T cells sorted from blood. Subset in this sample: CD45RA+ positively selected. CDR3: CASSPGLAVYNEQFF. The CDR3 region has the DNA TGTGCCAGCAGCCCGGGACTAGCGGTATACAATGAGCAGTTCTTC.